This T cell receptor (beta chain) derives from a study of graft-versus-host responses after intestinal transplantation listed by TCRdb under 2021. Study-wide context: The transplants that recipients got were multivisceral, liver-intestinal, or isolated intestinal. Every recipient was given anti-thymocyte globulin induction, then maintenance tacrolimus and steroids for two to three years. After intestinal transplantation, graft-versus-host and host-versus-graft alloreactive T cell clones were followed in the graft, circulation and bone marrow using bulk TCR-beta CDR3 sequencing. Alloreactive clones were identified by sequencing pre-transplant mixed lymphocyte reaction products and comparing them with unstimulated pre-transplant donor and recipient T cells. A cohort of about 26 intestinal transplant recipients, including one retransplant, was enrolled, and a few patients lacking pretransplant specimens were excluded. A peak of at least 4% donor T cells among recipient peripheral blood mononuclear cells was the definition used for donor T cell macrochimerism. Samples from a few later patients were sequenced in-house on an Illumina MiSeq with MiXCR processing rather than by the commercial service. The investigation overall reported the following: Early after transplant, peak levels of circulating GvH clones were found to be associated with declines in HvG clones. GvH clones were detected in recipient bone marrow, and some appeared earlier in ileal mucosa or blood, consistent with an intestinal mucosal origin. In patients with donor T cell macrochimerism, the allografts had high GvH to HvG T cell clonal ratios. The relatively low number and heterogeneity of intestinal transplant patients limited the conclusions.

The time point label of this sample denotes: cells obtained before transplantation from donor or recipient. In mixed lymphocyte reactions, some 200,000 CFSE-labeled pre-transplant responders were plated with some 200,000 irradiated violet-dye-labeled stimulators and cultured for 5 to 6 days. After the mixed lymphocyte reaction, proliferating CD3+CD4+CFSE-low and CD3+CD8+CFSE-low responder cells were FACS-sorted on a BD Influx sorter. Libraries were made using the immunoSEQ multiplex PCR assay. In most patients, genomic DNA was isolated using the Qiagen DNeasy Blood and Tissue Kit and sent frozen to Adaptive Biotechnologies for TCR sequencing. High-throughput TCR-beta CDR3 sequencing of genomic DNA from most patients was performed by Adaptive Biotechnologies. The original methods were these. TCR sequencing data for some 19 patients were retrieved from Adaptive's ImmunoSEQ software; a few other patients were processed with MiXCR and VDJtools. To correct CD4 versus CD8 sorting errors, any sequence found in both subsets at a frequency ratio below 5:1 was removed. CDR3 nucleotide sequences shared between donor and recipient were removed because their origin could not be assigned. To count as alloreactive, a clone needed at least 2-fold expansion over unstimulated cells and a minimum CFSE-low frequency of 0.002% (template counts) or 0.001% (read counts). A clone was considered mappable if detected in the sequenced pre-transplant spleen, lymph node, or MLR CFSE-low populations of the donor or recipient. Cumulative frequency of alloreactive clones was calculated as a percentage of all sequences weighted by copy number. TCRdb provides this immuneACCESS table in a form limited to in-frame rearrangements. Some clones are lacking; in checked studies, under half of them reflect an unresolved V gene, and why the rest are absent is not known. The V and J calls and clone size come from that table; D and trimming were worked out from the DNA. The sample includes tens of thousands of clones, with approximately 40% observed a single time. The ten largest clones capture 1.5% to 2% of the sample.

Remarks on this clone: No much larger clone is present one base from it, and per-base qualities are unavailable.

After removal of 6 bases from V and 6 bases from J, the junction retains 6 bases not matched to a gene. From the cysteine up to the phenylalanine, the CDR3 has a length of 14 residues. CDR3 DNA is the only sequence kept; it has 42 bases, read in frame from the first base. From a lookup of the germline V gene, CDR1 and CDR2 are SGHAT and FQNNGV. This sample comprised alloreactive CD8+ T cells from a mixed lymphocyte reaction culture, obtained before intestinal transplant. The cell subset or site tag for this specimen amounts to: CFSE-low proliferating T cells sorted from approximately 6-day pre-transplant mixed lymphocyte reaction (GvH or HvG direction). The rearranged chain carries TRBV11-2 and TRBJ2-4, with 9 junctional bases fitting TRBD1. The TCR sequence derives from a human patient who received an intestinal transplant. The base sequence is TGTGCCAGCAGAACACAGGGGGCTCTAAACATTCAGTACTTC. Its product reads: CASRTQGALNIQYF.